The T cell receptor (beta chain) described here comes from a study of blood T cells in healthy people across ages. The CDR3 spans 15 residues. Germline V lookup: CDR1 SGHTA, CDR2 FQGTGA. The ends were cut back, 3 bases at V and 2 bases at J, with 12 bases in the middle. This clonotype has just a few counts. The antigen is not known. Next came a second PCR, run for about 6 to 11 cycles, which used a sample-barcoded 5' primer along with a J-beta primer mix. Each cDNA was tagged by a template-switch adaptor containing 12 random nucleotides. TCRdb analysed the 5' RACE reads with MiXCR anew, one entry per CDR3 protein. The data hold fewer than 2 million distinct CDR3 sequences, with 30% to 40% observed a single time. General study results and limits: Diversity estimates drawn from one million T cells were deemed underestimates. Significant beta diversity loss was already apparent by age approximately 40, declining roughly linearly. A strong correlation was found between TCR beta diversity and the percentage of naive T cells.

The chain recombines TRBV7-3 with TRBJ2-3, with D possibly TRBD2 on 6 matching bases. This TCR was recovered from a human donor in good health. Source material: blood. The CDR3 loop is CASSFVAGITDTQYF. The CDR3 nucleotides read TGTGCCAGCAGCTTTGTTGCGGGAATCACAGATACGCAGTATTTT.